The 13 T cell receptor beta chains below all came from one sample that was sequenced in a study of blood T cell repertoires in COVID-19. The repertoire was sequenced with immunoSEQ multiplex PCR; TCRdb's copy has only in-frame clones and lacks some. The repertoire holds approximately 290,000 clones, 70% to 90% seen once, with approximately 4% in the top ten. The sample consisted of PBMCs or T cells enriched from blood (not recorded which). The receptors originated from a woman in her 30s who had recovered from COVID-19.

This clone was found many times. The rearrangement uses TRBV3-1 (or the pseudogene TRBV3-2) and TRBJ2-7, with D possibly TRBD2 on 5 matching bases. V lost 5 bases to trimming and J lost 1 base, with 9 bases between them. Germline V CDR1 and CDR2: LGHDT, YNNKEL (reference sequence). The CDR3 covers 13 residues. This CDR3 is CASSVRGSYEQYF. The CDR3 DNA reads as TGTGCCAGCAGCGTCCGGGGATCCTACGAGCAGTACTTC.

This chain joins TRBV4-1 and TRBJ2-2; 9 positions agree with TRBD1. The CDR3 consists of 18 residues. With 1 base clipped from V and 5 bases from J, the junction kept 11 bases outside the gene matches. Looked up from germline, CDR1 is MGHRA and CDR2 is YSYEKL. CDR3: CASSQGGGQGPRTGELFF. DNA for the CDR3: TGCGCCAGCAGCCAAGGGGGTGGACAGGGGCCCCGGACCGGGGAGCTGTTTTTT.

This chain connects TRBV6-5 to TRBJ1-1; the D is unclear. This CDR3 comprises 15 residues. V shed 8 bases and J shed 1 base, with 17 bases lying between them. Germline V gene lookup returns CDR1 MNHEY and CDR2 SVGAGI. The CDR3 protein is CASGLFGTENTEAFF. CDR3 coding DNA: TGTGCCAGCGGCCTGTTTGGCACAGAGAACACTGAAGCTTTCTTT.

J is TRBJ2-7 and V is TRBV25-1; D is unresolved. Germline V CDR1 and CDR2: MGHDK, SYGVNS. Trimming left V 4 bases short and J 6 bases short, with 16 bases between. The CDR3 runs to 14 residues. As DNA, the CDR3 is TGTGCCAGCAGTGTTTCGGCTAGTTCGGGCGAGCAGTACTTC. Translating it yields CASSVSASSGEQYF.

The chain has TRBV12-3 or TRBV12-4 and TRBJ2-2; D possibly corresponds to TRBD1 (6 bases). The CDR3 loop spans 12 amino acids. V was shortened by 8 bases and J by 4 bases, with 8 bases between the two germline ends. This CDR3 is CASGGPTGELFF. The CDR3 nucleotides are TGTGCCAGCGGGGGCCCCACCGGGGAGCTGTTTTTT.

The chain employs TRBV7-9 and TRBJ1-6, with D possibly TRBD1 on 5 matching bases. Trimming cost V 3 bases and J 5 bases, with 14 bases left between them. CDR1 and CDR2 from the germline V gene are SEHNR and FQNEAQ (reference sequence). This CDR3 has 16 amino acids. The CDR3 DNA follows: TGTGCCAGCAGCTTTGGCTACACAGGCGATAATTCACCCCTCCACTTT. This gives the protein CASSFGYTGDNSPLHF.

The CDR3 is CASSLSGTGNYNEQFF. CDR3 sequence (DNA): TGCGCCAGCAGCTTATCCGGGACTGGGAACTACAATGAGCAGTTCTTC. The V gene is TRBV5-1, the J gene TRBJ2-1, with a weak D call TRBD2 (6 bases). The CDR3 has 16 residues. Germline values: CDR1 SGHRS, CDR2 YFSETQ. With 2 bases removed from V and 3 bases from J, the gap between germline ends came to 15 bases.

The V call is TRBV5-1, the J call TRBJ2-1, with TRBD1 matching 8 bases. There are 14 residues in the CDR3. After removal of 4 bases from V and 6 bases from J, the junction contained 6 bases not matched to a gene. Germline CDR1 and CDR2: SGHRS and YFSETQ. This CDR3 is CASSPGGAVNEQFF. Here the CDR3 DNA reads TGCGCCAGCAGCCCAGGGGGCGCGGTCAATGAGCAGTTCTTC.

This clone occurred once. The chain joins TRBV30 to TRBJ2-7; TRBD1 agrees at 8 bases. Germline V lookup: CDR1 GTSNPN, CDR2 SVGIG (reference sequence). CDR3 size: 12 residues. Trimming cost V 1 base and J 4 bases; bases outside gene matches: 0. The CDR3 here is CAWSGDRYEQYF. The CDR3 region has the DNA TGTGCCTGGAGTGGGGACAGGTACGAGCAGTACTTC.

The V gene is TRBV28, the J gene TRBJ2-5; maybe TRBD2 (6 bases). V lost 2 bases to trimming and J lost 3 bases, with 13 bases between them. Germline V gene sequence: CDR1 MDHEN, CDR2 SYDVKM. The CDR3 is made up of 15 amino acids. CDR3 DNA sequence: TGTGCCAGCAGTTTAGACCACGGAGGGGAAGAGACCCAGTACTTC. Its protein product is CASSLDHGGEETQYF.

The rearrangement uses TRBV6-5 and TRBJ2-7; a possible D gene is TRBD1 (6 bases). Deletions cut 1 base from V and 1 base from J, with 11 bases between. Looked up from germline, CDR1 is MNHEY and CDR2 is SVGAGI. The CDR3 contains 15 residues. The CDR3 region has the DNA TGTGCCAGCAGTTACTATTCGGACAGATCCTACGAGCAGTACTTC. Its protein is CASSYYSDRSYEQYF.

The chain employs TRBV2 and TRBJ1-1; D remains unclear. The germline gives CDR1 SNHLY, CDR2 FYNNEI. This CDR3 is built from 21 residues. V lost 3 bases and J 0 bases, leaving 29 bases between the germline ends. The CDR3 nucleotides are TGTGCCAGCAGTGATGATGCCCCCCTTCCGGGGATACGGGTCTTGAACACTGAAGCTTTCTTT. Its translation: CASSDDAPLPGIRVLNTEAFF.

The CDR3 here is CATSDSGLAGYEQYF. The DNA of the CDR3 is TGTGCCACCAGTGATTCGGGACTAGCCGGTTACGAGCAGTACTTC. The V call is TRBV24-1, the J call TRBJ2-7; 9 bases are a match to TRBD2. The CDR3 sequence is 15 residues long. Germline CDR1 is KGHDR and CDR2 is SFDVKD. Trimming took 2 bases from V and 4 from J; bases not matched to a gene: 5.